This T cell receptor (beta chain) emerged from a study of identical twins. V lost 6 bases to trimming and J lost 7 bases; unmatched junction nucleotides: 13. This CDR3 spans 16 amino acids. The germline V gene has CDR1 DFQATT and CDR2 SNEGSKA (reference sequence). Whole-study findings and limits: Memory repertoires lacked the insertion deficit that abundant cord blood beta clonotypes showed.

Through template switching, a universal primer site was introduced, and the cDNA contained unique molecular identifiers. From the 5' RACE reads, TCRdb called clonotypes with MiXCR, one entry per CDR3 protein. In the table there are some 690,000 distinct CDR3 sequences, 20% to 25% of which are singletons. Turning to this clonotype: The antigen remains undetermined.

The sample was also linked to a second study, of T cells expressing NK-cell markers. That paper adds: Of the CD8+ T cells in roughly 6 donors, roughly 1.0-7.5% belonged to dominant NKG2C+ clonotypes.

This chain connects TRBV20-1 to TRBJ2-2, with 11 positions matching TRBD2. The specimen sequenced was PBMCs. This clonotype originated in a woman between 18 and 29 years old in good health. CDR3 region: CSAQRASGRRGGELFF. In nucleotides, the CDR3 is TGCAGTGCCCAGAGAGCTAGCGGGAGGAGGGGCGGGGAGCTGTTTTTT.